The 31 T cell receptor beta chains in this list originate from one sample, sequenced in a study of blood T cell repertoires in COVID-19. Assay used: immunoSEQ multiplex PCR; TCRdb lists only in-frame clones, some missing. Of 240,000 or so clones listed, approximately 86% were seen once; the top ten hold 2.5% to 3.5%. Source material: PBMCs or T cells enriched from blood (not recorded which). Receptor source: a woman between 40 and 50 years old with acute COVID-19.

The chain recombines TRBV19 with TRBJ2-7; D perhaps matches TRBD1 (5 bases). Germline lookup yields CDR1 LNHDA and CDR2 SQIVND (reference sequence). The CDR3 covers 12 residues. V was trimmed by 6 bases and J by 3 bases, leaving 9 bases between them. Written as DNA, the CDR3 is TGTGCCAGTAGAGACAGAAACTACGAGCAGTACTTC. This translates into CASRDRNYEQYF.

This clone was seen a single time. The chain recombines TRBV27 with TRBJ1-1, with 9 nucleotides matching TRBD1. The CDR3 length is 15 residues. Germline CDR1 is MNHEY and CDR2 is SMNVEV (reference sequence). Trimming removed 8 bases from V and 4 bases from J; junction bases left unmatched: 11. CDR3 protein: CASREQGAWGTEAFF. For the CDR3, the DNA is TGTGCCAGCCGAGAACAGGGGGCATGGGGCACTGAAGCTTTCTTT.

V usage is TRBV18 and J usage is TRBJ2-7; 9 bases line up with TRBD1. This CDR3 region has 14 residues. Unmatched junction bases numbered 4, after V lost 3 bases and J lost 4 bases. CDR1 is KGHSH, CDR2 LQKENI, per germline. The CDR3 DNA is TGTGCCAGCTCACCTGGGACAGGGTCGTACGAGCAGTACTTC. Protein product: CASSPGTGSYEQYF.

V usage is TRBV7-6 and J usage is TRBJ2-1; maybe TRBD2 (5 bases). CDR3 length: 18 amino acids. CDR1 is SGHVS, CDR2 FNYEAQ, per germline. V lost 1 base and J 9 bases, leaving 25 bases between the germline ends. The CDR3 sequence is CASSLVLEGQMNWGEQFF. The CDR3 DNA reads as TGTGCCAGCAGCTTAGTACTTGAGGGTCAGATGAACTGGGGTGAGCAGTTCTTC.

This clone was recorded only once. The chain links TRBV28 to TRBJ1-4; TRBD1 matches at 10 bases. V lost 4 bases and J lost 5; bases outside the gene matches: 1. This CDR3 region has 14 residues. Germline CDR1 and CDR2: MDHEN and SYDVKM. CDR3 sequence (DNA): TGTGCCAGCAGTTCGGGACAGGGGAATGAAAAACTGTTTTTT. Protein product: CASSSGQGNEKLFF.

CDR3 bases: TGTGCCAGTAGTATAGAGGGGACACTGCGAAACAATGAGCAGTTCTTC. Its translation is CASSIEGTLRNNEQFF. The gene calls are TRBV19 and TRBJ2-1, with a possible D match to TRBD1 (6 bases). The ends were cut back, 0 bases at V and 5 bases at J, with 14 bases in the middle. The CDR3 extends over 16 amino acids. CDR1 and CDR2 (germline): LNHDA, SQIVND (reference sequence).

The rearrangement joins TRBV6-5 to TRBJ1-2; D gene ambiguous. This CDR3 is 16 amino acids long. Germline V CDR1 and CDR2: MNHEY, SVGAGI. V gave up 2 bases and J gave up 4 bases, with 17 bases separating them. DNA for the CDR3: TGTGCCAGCAGTTACGAGCTAAGTGTTACGGGCTATGGCTACACCTTC. Encoded protein: CASSYELSVTGYGYTF.

The chain couples TRBV29-1 to TRBJ2-1; the match to TRBD2 covers 10 bases. The germline V gene has CDR1 SQVTM and CDR2 ANQGSEA. V gave up 1 base and J gave up 7 bases; unmatched junction bases: 4. The CDR3 sequence is 14 residues long. CDR3 region: CSVEGVAGGNEQFF. The CDR3 nucleotides are TGCAGCGTTGAAGGGGTAGCGGGAGGTAATGAGCAGTTCTTC.

V is TRBV19 and J is TRBJ2-1; D possibly corresponds to TRBD2 (5 bases). Trimming took 7 bases from V and 4 from J, leaving 14 bases between them. Per germline, CDR1 LNHDA and CDR2 SQIVND (reference sequence). The CDR3 length is 14 residues. CDR3 loop: CASTTLAGYNEQFF. The CDR3 nucleotides read TGTGCCAGTACTACGCTAGCCGGTTACAATGAGCAGTTCTTC.

The chain couples TRBV5-1 to TRBJ1-1; 9 nucleotides line up with TRBD1. This CDR3 region has 17 residues. Unmatched junction bases numbered 11, after V lost 0 bases and J lost 5 bases. In germline, CDR1 is SGHRS, CDR2 YFSETQ. The chain's CDR3 is CASSLAATGGIGTEAFF. CDR3 nucleotide sequence: TGCGCCAGCAGCTTGGCGGCGACAGGGGGAATAGGTACTGAAGCTTTCTTT.

The chain combines TRBV5-1 with TRBJ1-1, with TRBD1 as a possible D gene (5 bases). Germline assignment: CDR1 SGHRS and CDR2 YFSETQ. The CDR3 consists of 12 residues. V dropped 0 bases and J dropped 11 bases, with 11 bases sitting between them. The CDR3, as DNA: TGCGCCAGCAGCTTGGGGACCAGGGTGGCTTTCTTT. It is translated as CASSLGTRVAFF.

The chain carries TRBV5-4 and TRBJ1-2; 10 bases are a match to TRBD1. The CDR3 is made up of 14 amino acids. Losses at the gene ends were 4 bases for V and 4 bases for J; bases not matched to a gene: 4. Germline CDR1 reads SGHNT; CDR2 reads YYREEE (reference sequence). The CDR3 DNA follows: TGTGCCAGCAGCCCGGGACAGGGGCTCTATGGCTACACCTTC. Its translation is CASSPGQGLYGYTF.

V is TRBV27 and J is TRBJ2-3; possibly TRBD1 for D (5 bases). The CDR3 consists of 15 residues. Trimming left V 5 bases short and J 5 bases short, with 17 bases between. Per the germline V gene, CDR1 is MNHEY and CDR2 is SMNVEV (reference sequence). CDR3 sequence: CASSAKKGLVDTQYF. CDR3 DNA sequence: TGTGCCAGCAGTGCAAAAAAGGGGTTGGTAGATACGCAGTATTTT.

The CDR3: CASSFGTNMNTGELFF. CDR3 in DNA: TGTGCCAGCAGCTTCGGGACTAACATGAACACCGGGGAGCTGTTTTTT. J is TRBJ2-2 and V is TRBV7-3, with 7 bases matching TRBD2. V lost 3 bases, J lost 1 base, and 5 bases stayed unmatched. CDR1 is SGHTA and CDR2 is FQGTGA in the germline V gene. This CDR3 contains 16 residues.

This clone was seen a few times. The gene calls are TRBV28 and TRBJ1-5, with D maybe TRBD1 (6 bases). Trimming removed 5 bases from V and 0 bases from J, with 11 bases in between. CDR1 and CDR2 from the germline V gene are MDHEN and SYDVKM. The CDR3 contains 15 residues. In DNA form, the CDR3 reads TGTGCCAGCAGTGGGGGCGGATCTAGCAATCAGCCCCAGCATTTT. Amino acid sequence: CASSGGGSSNQPQHF.

This clone was found once. The chain employs TRBV5-4 and TRBJ2-3; perhaps TRBD2 as D (5 bases). This CDR3 contains 14 residues. CDR1 and CDR2 (germline): SGHNT, YYREEE (reference sequence). V was shortened by 4 bases and J by 5 bases, with 14 bases between the two germline ends. CDR3 loop: CASSPSFAGDTQYF. The CDR3 DNA is TGTGCCAGCAGCCCATCGTTCGCGGGAGATACGCAGTATTTT.

This chain joins TRBV10-1 and TRBJ2-1; 12 bases fit TRBD1. After removal of 4 bases from V and 3 bases from J, the junction contained 13 bases not matched to a gene. The CDR3 sequence is 19 residues long. Germline CDR1 WNHNN, CDR2 SYGVQD (reference sequence). CDR3: CASSGGDRGRLADYNEQFF. In nucleotides, the CDR3 is TGCGCCAGCAGTGGTGGGGACAGGGGGCGGCTAGCGGACTACAATGAGCAGTTCTTC.

Only one count was recorded for this clone. This rearrangement joins TRBV3-1 (or the pseudogene TRBV3-2) to TRBJ2-2, with 9 bases matching TRBD2. CDR1 and CDR2 (germline): LGHDT, YNNKEL (reference sequence). This CDR3 is built from 15 residues. Trimming took 4 bases from V and 7 from J; bases not matched to a gene: 7. The CDR3 loop reads CASSPQREVVGELFF. Here the CDR3 DNA reads TGTGCCAGCAGCCCCCAGCGGGAGGTCGTCGGGGAGCTGTTTTTT.

The chain carries TRBV3-1 (or the pseudogene TRBV3-2) and TRBJ2-7; 9 bases map to TRBD2. Unmatched junction bases numbered 8, after V lost 0 bases and J lost 5 bases. The CDR3 has 16 residues. Per the germline V gene, CDR1 is LGHDT and CDR2 is YNNKEL (reference sequence). The CDR3 nucleotides are TGTGCCAGCAGCCAAGATTCTGAAGCGGGAGGAGACGAGCAGTACTTC. This sequence encodes CASSQDSEAGGDEQYF.

This clone was counted only a few times. The rearrangement uses TRBV10-3 and TRBJ1-1; D is perhaps TRBD1 (5 bases). The ends were cut back, 2 bases at V and 0 bases at J, with 7 bases in the middle. The CDR3 spans 14 residues. Germline values: CDR1 ENHRY, CDR2 SYGVKD. CDR3 nucleotide sequence: TGTGCCATCAGTGAGCCGACAGTGAACACTGAAGCTTTCTTT. It is translated as CAISEPTVNTEAFF.

The V call is TRBV27, the J call TRBJ1-4; 8 bases match TRBD1. This CDR3 comprises 15 residues. V lost 6 bases to trimming and J lost 10 bases; unmatched junction nucleotides: 13. CDR1 is MNHEY and CDR2 is SMNVEV in the germline V gene (reference sequence). The CDR3 loop is CASSEGQAGTRKLFF. The CDR3 nucleotides read TGTGCCAGCAGCGAGGGACAGGCGGGGACCAGAAAACTGTTTTTT. The variable domain in full, with the rest retrieved from reference TRBV27 and TRBJ1-4, is EAQVTQNPRYLITVTGKKLTVTCSQNMNHEYMSWYRQDPGLGLRQIYYSMNVEVTDKGDVPEGYKVSRKEKRNFPLILESPSPNQTSLYFCASSEGQAGTRKLFFGSGTQLSVL.

The rearrangement uses TRBV10-1 and TRBJ2-3, with 14 nucleotides matching TRBD2. V lost 6 bases, J lost 6 bases, and 8 bases stayed unmatched. There are 16 residues in the CDR3. Germline lookup yields CDR1 WNHNN and CDR2 SYGVQD (reference sequence). For the CDR3, the DNA is TGCGCCAGCAGCACCGGGACTAGCGGGAGAGGGGATACGCAGTATTTT. Protein: CASSTGTSGRGDTQYF.

The CDR3 sequence is CASSQDRASGNTDTQYF. In DNA, the CDR3 is TGCGCCAGCAGCCAAGATAGGGCTAGCGGCAACACAGATACGCAGTATTTT. This chain connects TRBV4-1 to TRBJ2-3, with TRBD2 matching 7 bases. The CDR3 length is 17 residues. Germline lookup yields CDR1 MGHRA and CDR2 YSYEKL. V lost 0 bases, J lost 2 bases, and 8 bases stayed unmatched.

The V call is TRBV3-1 (or the pseudogene TRBV3-2), the J call TRBJ1-6, with D tentatively TRBD1 (6 bases). This CDR3 comprises 17 residues. Trimming removed 2 bases at V and 9 bases at J, with 20 bases between. Germline-derived CDR1 and CDR2 are LGHDT and YNNKEL (reference sequence). CDR3 region: CASSQSRWGHRVSPLHF. For the CDR3, the DNA is TGTGCCAGCAGCCAATCCCGTTGGGGACATAGGGTTTCACCCCTCCACTTT.

CDR3 coding DNA: TGTGCCAGCAGCCAAGATGAAGGGACTAGCGGAGCCTCCTACAATGAGCAGTTCTTC. Translating it yields CASSQDEGTSGASYNEQFF. This chain uses TRBV3-1 (or the pseudogene TRBV3-2) with TRBJ2-1; 11 bases are a match to TRBD2. The CDR3 is 19 residues long. The J segment lost 0 bases and the V segment lost 0 bases, leaving 7 bases of the junction unmatched. Germline loops: CDR1 LGHDT, CDR2 YNNKEL (reference sequence).

A single count supports this clone. The chain joins TRBV9 to TRBJ1-5, with D unclear. This CDR3 is built from 15 residues. The ends were cut back, 0 bases at V and 2 bases at J, with 9 bases in the middle. CDR1 and CDR2 from the germline V gene are SGDLS and YYNGEE. For the CDR3, the DNA is TGTGCCAGCAGCGTAGGAGCTGTGGGCAATCAGCCCCAGCATTTT. Amino acids: CASSVGAVGNQPQHF.

The genes are TRBV18 and TRBJ2-7, with D tentatively TRBD1 (7 bases). Trimming cost V 2 bases and J 6 bases, with 14 bases left between them. The germline CDR1 and CDR2 sequences are KGHSH and LQKENI. This CDR3 contains 14 residues. CDR3 nucleotide sequence: TGTGCCAGCTCACCAGTGGAGGGGGCCGGCGAGCAGTACTTC. Translated: CASSPVEGAGEQYF. Using reference TRBV18 and TRBJ2-7 for the parts outside the CDR3, the full variable domain is NAGVMQNPRHLVRRRGQEARLRCSPMKGHSHVYWYRQLPEEGLKFMVYLQKENIIDESGMPKERFSAEFPKEGPSILRIQQVVRGDSAAYFCASSPVEGAGEQYFGPGTRLTVT.

The chain joins TRBV7-2 to TRBJ1-1; D gene ambiguous. Trimming removed 5 bases at V and 3 bases at J, with 13 bases between. The CDR3 consists of 14 residues. Germline V gene lookup returns CDR1 SGHTA and CDR2 FQGNSA. DNA for the CDR3: TGTGCCAGCAGCATAAGGAGGAGTTACACTGAAGCTTTCTTT. Residues: CASSIRRSYTEAFF.

The CDR3: CASSLEPGGAYEQYF. CDR3 sequence (DNA): TGTGCCAGCAGCTTAGAGCCAGGGGGAGCCTACGAGCAGTACTTC. The gene calls are TRBV11-3 and TRBJ2-7, with 7 bases matching TRBD1. The CDR3 is made up of 15 amino acids. Trimming at V came to 0 bases and at J to 2 bases, leaving 4 bases not matched to a gene. The germline CDR1 and CDR2 sequences are SGHNT and YENEEA.

This chain connects TRBV21-1 to TRBJ1-2; TRBD1 is taken as the D call from the table, unchecked against the DNA. TRBV21-1 is designated a pseudogene. The CDR3 runs 16 residues. As DNA, the CDR3 is TGTGCCAGCAGCAATGGTCCTGGGCCTACACCATATGGCTACACCTTC. Its protein is CASSNGPGPTPYGYTF.

V gene TRBV19 combines with J gene TRBJ1-1, with TRBD1 identical over 7 bases. This CDR3 is 14 amino acids long. Germline CDR1 is LNHDA and CDR2 is SQIVND (reference sequence). V was clipped by 7 bases and J by 5 bases; unmatched bases: 10. The CDR3 is CASIRAGGYTEAFF. CDR3 DNA: TGTGCCAGTATAAGGGCAGGGGGGTATACTGAAGCTTTCTTT.